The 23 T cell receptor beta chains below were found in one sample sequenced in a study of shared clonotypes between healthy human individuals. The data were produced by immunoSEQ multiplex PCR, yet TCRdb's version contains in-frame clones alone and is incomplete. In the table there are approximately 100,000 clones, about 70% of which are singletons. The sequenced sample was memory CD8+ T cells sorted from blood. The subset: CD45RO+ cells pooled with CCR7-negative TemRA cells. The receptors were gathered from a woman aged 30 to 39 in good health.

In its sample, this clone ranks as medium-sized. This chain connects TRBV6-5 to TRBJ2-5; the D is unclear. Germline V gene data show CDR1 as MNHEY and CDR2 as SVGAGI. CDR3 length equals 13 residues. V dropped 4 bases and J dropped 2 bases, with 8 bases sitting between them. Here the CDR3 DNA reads TGTGCCAGCAGTTTGGCAGCTCAAGAGACCCAGTACTTC. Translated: CASSLAAQETQYF.

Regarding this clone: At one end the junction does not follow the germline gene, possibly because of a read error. This CDR3 is CASSLGAGTDTQYF. CDR3 nucleotides: TGCGCCAGCAGCTTGGGAGCAGGCACTGATACGCAGTATTTT. The chain joins TRBV5-1 to TRBJ2-3; no reliable D call. Germline CDR1 SGHRS, CDR2 YFSETQ. The CDR3 runs 14 residues.

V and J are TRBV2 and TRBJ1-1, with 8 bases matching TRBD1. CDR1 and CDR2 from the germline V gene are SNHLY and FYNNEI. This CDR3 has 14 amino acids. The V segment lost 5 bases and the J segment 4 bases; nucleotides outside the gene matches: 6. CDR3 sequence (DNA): TGTGCCAGCAGTACGACAGGGGTCGTCACTGAAGCTTTCTTT. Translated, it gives CASSTTGVVTEAFF.

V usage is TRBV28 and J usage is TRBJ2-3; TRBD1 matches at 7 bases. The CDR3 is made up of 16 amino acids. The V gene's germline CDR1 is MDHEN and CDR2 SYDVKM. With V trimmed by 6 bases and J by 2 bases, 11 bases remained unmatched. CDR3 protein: CASRPTGDIDTDTQYF. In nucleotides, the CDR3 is TGTGCCAGCAGGCCCACAGGGGACATAGACACAGATACGCAGTATTTT.

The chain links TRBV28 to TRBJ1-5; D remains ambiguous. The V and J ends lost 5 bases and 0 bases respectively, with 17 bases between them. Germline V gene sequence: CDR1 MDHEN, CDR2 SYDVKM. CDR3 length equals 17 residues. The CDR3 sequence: CASSPHAWRYSNQPQHF. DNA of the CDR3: TGTGCCAGCAGTCCCCATGCATGGAGGTATAGCAATCAGCCCCAGCATTTT.

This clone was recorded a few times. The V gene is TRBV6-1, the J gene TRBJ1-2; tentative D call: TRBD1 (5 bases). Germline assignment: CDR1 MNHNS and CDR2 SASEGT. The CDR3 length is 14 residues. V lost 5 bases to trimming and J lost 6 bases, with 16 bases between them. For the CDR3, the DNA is TGTGCCAGCAGTTATCAGGGCGGGTCTGATGGCTACACCTTC. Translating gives CASSYQGGSDGYTF.

The CDR3, as DNA: TGTGCCAGCACTGAGGGGACTAGCGGCCCGGAGCAGTTCTTC. It yields the protein CASTEGTSGPEQFF. The chain recombines TRBV7-9 with TRBJ2-1; 11 positions match TRBD2. The V and J ends lost 7 bases and 10 bases, in that order; junction bases with no gene match: 9. This CDR3 has 14 amino acids. Germline-derived CDR1 and CDR2 are SEHNR and FQNEAQ (reference sequence).

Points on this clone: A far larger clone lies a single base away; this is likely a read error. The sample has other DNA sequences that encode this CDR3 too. For the CDR3, the DNA is TGTGCCAGCTCAGAGGACAGGGCCGGGGAACTGTTTTTT. Protein: CASSEDRAGELFF. The rearrangement links TRBV5-6 to TRBJ2-2; 8 bases line up with TRBD1. Germline V gene sequence: CDR1 SGHDT, CDR2 YYEEEE. This CDR3 is 13 amino acids long.

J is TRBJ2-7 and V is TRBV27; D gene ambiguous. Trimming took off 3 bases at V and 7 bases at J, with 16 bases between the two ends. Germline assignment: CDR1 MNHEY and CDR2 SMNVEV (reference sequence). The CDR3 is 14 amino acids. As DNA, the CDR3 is TGTGCCAGCAGTTTTAACGGCCGGTCCGGAGAGCAGTACTTC. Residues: CASSFNGRSGEQYF.

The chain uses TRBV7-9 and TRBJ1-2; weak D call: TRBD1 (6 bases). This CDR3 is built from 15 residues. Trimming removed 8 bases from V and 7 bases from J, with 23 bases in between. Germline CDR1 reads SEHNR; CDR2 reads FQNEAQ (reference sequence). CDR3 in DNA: TGTGCCAGCGAAAACCCGACAGGTCGGTTGGGTGGCTACACCTTC. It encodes CASENPTGRLGGYTF.

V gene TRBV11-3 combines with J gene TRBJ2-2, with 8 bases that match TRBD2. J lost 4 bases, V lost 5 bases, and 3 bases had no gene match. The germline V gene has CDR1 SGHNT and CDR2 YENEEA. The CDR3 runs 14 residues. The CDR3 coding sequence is TGTGCCAGCAGCAAGGGGACTAGCACCGGGGAGCTGTTTTTT. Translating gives CASSKGTSTGELFF.

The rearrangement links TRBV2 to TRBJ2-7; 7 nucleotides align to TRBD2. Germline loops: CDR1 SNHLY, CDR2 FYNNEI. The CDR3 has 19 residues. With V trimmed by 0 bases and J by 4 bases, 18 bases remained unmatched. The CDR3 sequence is CASSEARGMVRIGPYEQYF. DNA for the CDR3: TGTGCCAGCAGTGAAGCGCGGGGGATGGTGAGAATCGGGCCTTACGAGCAGTACTTC. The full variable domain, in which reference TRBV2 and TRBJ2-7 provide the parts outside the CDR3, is EPEVTQTPSHQVTQMGQEVILRCVPISNHLYFYWYRQILGQKVEFLVSFYNNEISEKSEIFDDQFSVERPDGSNFTLKIRSTKLEDSAMYFCASSEARGMVRIGPYEQYFGPGTRLTVT.

CDR3 DNA: TGTGCCAGCAGCTTGCAAGGGGGTGATCAGCCCCAGCATTTT. This codes for CASSLQGGDQPQHF. The J gene is TRBJ1-5, the V gene TRBV7-2, with D possibly being TRBD1 (6 bases). Germline CDR1 is SGHTA and CDR2 is FQGNSA. V gave up 3 bases and J gave up 5 bases, with 11 bases separating them. There are 14 residues in the CDR3.

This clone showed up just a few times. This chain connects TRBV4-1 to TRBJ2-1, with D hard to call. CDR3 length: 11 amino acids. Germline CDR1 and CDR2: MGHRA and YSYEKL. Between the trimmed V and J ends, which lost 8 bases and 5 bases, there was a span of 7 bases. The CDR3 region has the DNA TGCGCCAGCGGGGAACACAATGAGCAGTTCTTC. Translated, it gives CASGEHNEQFF.

The CDR3: CASSSSSGEQYF. The CDR3 nucleotides are TGTGCCAGCAGCTCATCCTCAGGGGAGCAGTACTTC. This sequence joins TRBV6-5 and TRBJ2-7; the D gene is possibly TRBD1 (5 bases). Germline V gives CDR1 MNHEY, CDR2 SVGAGI. V was shortened by 6 bases and J by 7 bases, with 13 bases between the two germline ends. CDR3 size: 12 residues.

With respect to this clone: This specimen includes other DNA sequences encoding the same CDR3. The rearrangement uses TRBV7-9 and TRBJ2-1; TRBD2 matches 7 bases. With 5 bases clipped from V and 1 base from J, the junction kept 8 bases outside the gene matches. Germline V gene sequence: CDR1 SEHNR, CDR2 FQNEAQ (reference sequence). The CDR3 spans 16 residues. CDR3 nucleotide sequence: TGTGCCAGCAGCCCCCGTGGCGGGAGTTCCTACAATGAGCAGTTCTTC. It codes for CASSPRGGSSYNEQFF.

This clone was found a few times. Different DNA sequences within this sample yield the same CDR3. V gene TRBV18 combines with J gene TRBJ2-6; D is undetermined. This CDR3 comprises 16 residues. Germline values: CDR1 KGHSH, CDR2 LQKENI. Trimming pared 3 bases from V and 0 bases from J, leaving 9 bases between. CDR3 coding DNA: TGTGCCAGCTCACCTCCTCAGTTCTCTGGGGCCAACGTCCTGACTTTC. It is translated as CASSPPQFSGANVLTF.

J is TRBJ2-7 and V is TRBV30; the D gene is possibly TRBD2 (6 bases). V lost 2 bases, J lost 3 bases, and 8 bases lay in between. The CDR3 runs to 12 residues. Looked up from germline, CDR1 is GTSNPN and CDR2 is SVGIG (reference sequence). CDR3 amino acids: CAWSNGGYEQYF. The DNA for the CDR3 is TGTGCCTGGAGTAACGGGGGCTACGAGCAGTACTTC.

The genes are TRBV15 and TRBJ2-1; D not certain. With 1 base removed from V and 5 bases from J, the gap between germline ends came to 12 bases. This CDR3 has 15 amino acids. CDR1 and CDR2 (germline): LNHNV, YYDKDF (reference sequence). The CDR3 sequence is CATSRAQTSDNEQFF. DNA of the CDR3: TGTGCCACCAGCAGAGCGCAGACGTCTGACAATGAGCAGTTCTTC. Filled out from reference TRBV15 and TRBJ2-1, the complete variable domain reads DAMVIQNPRYQVTQFGKPVTLSCSQTLNHNVMYWYQQKSSQAPKLLFHYYDKDFNNEADTPDNFQSRRPNTSFCFLDIRSPGLGDTAMYLCATSRAQTSDNEQFFGPGTRLTVL.

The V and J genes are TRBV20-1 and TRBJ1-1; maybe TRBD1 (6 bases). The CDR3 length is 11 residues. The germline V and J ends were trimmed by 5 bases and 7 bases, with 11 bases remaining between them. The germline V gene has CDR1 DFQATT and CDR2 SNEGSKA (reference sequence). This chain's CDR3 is CSAAPGHEAFF. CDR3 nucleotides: TGCAGTGCTGCCCCGGGACATGAAGCTTTCTTT.

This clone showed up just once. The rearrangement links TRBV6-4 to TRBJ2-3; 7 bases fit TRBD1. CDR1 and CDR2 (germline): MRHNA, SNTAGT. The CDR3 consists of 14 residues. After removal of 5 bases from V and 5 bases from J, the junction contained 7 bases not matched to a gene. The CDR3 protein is CASSYLDREDTQYF. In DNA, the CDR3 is TGTGCCAGCAGTTACCTTGACAGGGAAGATACGCAGTATTTT.

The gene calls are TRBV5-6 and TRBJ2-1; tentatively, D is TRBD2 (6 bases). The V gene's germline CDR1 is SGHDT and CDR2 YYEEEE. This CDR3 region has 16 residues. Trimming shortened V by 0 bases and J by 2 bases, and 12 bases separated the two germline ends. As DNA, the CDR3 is TGTGCCAGCAGCTTGGACCCGGGAGTACCCTACAATGAGCAGTTCTTC. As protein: CASSLDPGVPYNEQFF.

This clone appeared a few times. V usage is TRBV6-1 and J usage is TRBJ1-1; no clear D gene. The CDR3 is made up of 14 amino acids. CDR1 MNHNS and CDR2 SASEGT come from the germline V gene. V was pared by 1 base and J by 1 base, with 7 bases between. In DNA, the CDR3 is TGTGCCAGCAGTGAAGGCATGGAGAACACTGAAGCTTTCTTT. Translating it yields CASSEGMENTEAFF.